This TCR beta chain was recorded in a study of blood T cell repertoires in COVID-19. The CDR3 consists of 14 residues. The germline gives CDR1 MDHEN, CDR2 SYDVKM. V lost 6 bases, J lost 5 bases, and 5 bases stayed unmatched. In the original analysis: Nucleated cell counts were estimated from reference gene primer amplification. Sequencing was performed with immunoSEQ multiplex PCR; in TCRdb, only in-frame clones are kept and a portion is missing. V, J and clone size are those of that table, while D and trimming were read from the DNA. In the table there are fewer than 95,000 clones, about 74% of which are singletons.

The rearrangement links TRBV28 to TRBJ2-5; 11 bases map to TRBD2. Sequencing was carried out using peripheral blood. The receptor comes from a man in his 70s with COVID-19, enrolled during active disease. Here the CDR3 DNA reads TGTGCCAGCAGCACTAGCGGGAGTAAGGAGACCCAGTACTTC. It is translated as CASSTSGSKETQYF.